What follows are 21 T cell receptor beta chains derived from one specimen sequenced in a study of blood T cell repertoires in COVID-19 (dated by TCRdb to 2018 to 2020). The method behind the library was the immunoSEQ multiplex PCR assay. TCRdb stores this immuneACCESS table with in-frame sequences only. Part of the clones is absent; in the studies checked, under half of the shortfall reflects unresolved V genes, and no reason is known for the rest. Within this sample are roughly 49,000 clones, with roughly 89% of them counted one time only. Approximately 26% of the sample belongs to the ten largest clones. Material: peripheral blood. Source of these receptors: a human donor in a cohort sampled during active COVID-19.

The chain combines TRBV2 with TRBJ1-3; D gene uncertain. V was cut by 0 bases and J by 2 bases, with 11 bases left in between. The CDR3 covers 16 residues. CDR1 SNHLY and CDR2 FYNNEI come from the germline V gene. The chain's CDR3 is CASSEAPGSPGNTIYF. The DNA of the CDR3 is TGTGCCAGCAGTGAAGCGCCGGGGAGCCCTGGAAACACCATATATTTT.

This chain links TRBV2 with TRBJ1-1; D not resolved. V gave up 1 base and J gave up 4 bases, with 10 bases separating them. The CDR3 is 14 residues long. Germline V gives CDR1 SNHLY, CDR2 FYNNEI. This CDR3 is CASSEVGKATEAFF. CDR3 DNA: TGTGCCAGCAGTGAAGTGGGCAAGGCCACTGAAGCTTTCTTT.

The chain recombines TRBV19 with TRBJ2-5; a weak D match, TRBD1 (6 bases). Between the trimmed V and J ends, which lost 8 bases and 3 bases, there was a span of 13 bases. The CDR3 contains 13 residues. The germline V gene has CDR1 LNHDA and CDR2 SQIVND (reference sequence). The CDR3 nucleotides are TGTGCCAGTGGGGGCGACCCCGAAGAGACCCAGTACTTC. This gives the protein CASGGDPEETQYF.

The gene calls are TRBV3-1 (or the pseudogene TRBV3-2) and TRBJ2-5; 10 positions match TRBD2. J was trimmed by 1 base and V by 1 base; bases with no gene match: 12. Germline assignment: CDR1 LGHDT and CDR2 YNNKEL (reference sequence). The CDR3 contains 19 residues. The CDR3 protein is CASSQGLKAGGPLQETQYF. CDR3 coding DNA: TGTGCCAGCAGCCAAGGATTAAAAGCGGGGGGGCCGCTCCAAGAGACCCAGTACTTC.

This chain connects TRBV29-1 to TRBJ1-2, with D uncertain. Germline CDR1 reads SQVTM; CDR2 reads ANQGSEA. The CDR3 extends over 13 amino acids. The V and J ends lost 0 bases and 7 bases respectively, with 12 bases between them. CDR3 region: CSVEDLQAGGYTF. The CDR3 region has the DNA TGCAGCGTTGAAGATCTCCAGGCCGGTGGCTACACCTTC.

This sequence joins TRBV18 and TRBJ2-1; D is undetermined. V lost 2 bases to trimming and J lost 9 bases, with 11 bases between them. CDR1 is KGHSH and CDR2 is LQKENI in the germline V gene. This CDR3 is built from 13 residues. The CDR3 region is CASSPSPGGEQFF. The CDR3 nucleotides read TGTGCCAGCTCACCATCCCCCGGCGGTGAGCAGTTCTTC.

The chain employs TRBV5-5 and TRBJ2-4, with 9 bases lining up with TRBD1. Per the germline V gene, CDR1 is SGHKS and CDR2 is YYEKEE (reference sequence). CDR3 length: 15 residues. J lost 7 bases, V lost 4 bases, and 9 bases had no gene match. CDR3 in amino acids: CASSDTGTGINIQYF. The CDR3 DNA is TGTGCCAGCAGCGACACCGGGACAGGGATTAACATTCAGTACTTC.

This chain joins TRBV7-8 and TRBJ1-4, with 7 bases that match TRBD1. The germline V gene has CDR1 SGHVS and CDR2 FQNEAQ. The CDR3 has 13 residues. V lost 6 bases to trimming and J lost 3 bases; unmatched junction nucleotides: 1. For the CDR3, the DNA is TGTGCCAGCAGGCAGGGGGCTAATGAAAAACTGTTTTTT. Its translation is CASRQGANEKLFF.

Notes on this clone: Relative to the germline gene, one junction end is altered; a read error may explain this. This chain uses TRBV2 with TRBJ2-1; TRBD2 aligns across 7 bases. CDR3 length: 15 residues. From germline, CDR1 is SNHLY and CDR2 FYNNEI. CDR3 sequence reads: CASSEAGSSYNEQFF. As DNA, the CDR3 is TGTGCCAGCAGCGAAGCGGGGAGCTCCTACAATGAGCAGTTCTTC.

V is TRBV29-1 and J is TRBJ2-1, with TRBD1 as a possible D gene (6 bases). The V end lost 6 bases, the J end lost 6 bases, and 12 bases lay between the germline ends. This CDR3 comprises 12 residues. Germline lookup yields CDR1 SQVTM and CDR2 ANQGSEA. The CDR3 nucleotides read TGCAGCGTGAGGACAGAAGGCAATGAGCAGTTCTTC. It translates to CSVRTEGNEQFF.

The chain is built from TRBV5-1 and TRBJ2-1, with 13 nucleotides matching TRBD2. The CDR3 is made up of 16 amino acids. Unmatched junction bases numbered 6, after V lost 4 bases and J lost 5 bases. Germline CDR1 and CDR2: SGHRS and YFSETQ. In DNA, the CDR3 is TGCGCCAGCAGCGTATCGACTAGCGGGGGGCACAATGAGCAGTTCTTC. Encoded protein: CASSVSTSGGHNEQFF.

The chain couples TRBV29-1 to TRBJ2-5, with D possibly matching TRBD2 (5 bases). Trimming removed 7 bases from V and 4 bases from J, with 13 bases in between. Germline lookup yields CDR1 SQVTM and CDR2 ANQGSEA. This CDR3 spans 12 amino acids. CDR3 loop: CSAGEGTETQYF. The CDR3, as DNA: TGCAGCGCCGGGGAAGGTACAGAGACCCAGTACTTC.

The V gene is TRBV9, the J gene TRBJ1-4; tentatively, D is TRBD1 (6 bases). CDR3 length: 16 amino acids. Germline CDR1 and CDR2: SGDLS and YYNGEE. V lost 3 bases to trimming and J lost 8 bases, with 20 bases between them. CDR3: CASSGYREGGLEKLFF. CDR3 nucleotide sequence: TGTGCCAGCAGCGGATACAGGGAGGGAGGTTTGGAAAAACTGTTTTTT. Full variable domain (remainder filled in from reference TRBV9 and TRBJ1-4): DSGVTQTPKHLITATGQRVTLRCSPRSGDLSVYWYQQSLDQGLQFLIQYYNGEERAKGNILERFSAQQFPDLHSELNLSSLELGDSALYFCASSGYREGGLEKLFFGSGTQLSVL.

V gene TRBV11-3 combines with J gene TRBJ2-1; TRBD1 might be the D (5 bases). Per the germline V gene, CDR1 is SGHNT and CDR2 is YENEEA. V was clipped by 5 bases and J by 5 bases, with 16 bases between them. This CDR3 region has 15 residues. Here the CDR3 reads CASSPVVGAHNEQFF. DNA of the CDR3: TGTGCCAGCAGCCCCGTGGTTGGGGCTCACAATGAGCAGTTCTTC.

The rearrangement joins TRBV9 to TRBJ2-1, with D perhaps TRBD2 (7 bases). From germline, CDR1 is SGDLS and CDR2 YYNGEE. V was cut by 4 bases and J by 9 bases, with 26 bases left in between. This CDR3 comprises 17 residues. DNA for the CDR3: TGTGCCAGCAGCCTCCGAGAGGGGGGGACGGGGGACGGTGAGCAGTTCTTC. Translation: CASSLREGGTGDGEQFF.

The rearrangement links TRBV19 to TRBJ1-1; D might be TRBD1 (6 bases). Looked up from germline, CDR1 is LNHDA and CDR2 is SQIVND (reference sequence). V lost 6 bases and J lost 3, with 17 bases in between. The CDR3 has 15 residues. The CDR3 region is CASSTTTGRDTEAFF. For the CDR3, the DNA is TGTGCCAGTAGCACCACAACAGGGAGAGACACTGAAGCTTTCTTT.

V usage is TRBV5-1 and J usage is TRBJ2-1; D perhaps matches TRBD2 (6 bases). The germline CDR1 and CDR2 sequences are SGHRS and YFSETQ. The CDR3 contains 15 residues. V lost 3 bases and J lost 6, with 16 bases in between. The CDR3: CASSWLPGGINEQFF. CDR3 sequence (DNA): TGCGCCAGCAGCTGGTTGCCAGGAGGGATCAATGAGCAGTTCTTC.

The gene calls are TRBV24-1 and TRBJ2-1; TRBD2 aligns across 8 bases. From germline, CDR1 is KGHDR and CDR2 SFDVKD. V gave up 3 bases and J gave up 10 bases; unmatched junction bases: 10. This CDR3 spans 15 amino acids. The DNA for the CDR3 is TGTGCCACCAGTGATGCCGGGACTAGTCAGTTAGAGCAGTTCTTC. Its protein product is CATSDAGTSQLEQFF.

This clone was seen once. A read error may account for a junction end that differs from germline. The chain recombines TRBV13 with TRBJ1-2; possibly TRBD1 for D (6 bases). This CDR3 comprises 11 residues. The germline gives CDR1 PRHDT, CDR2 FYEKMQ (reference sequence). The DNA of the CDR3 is TGTGCCAGCAACTTACAGGGTCCCCTTACCTTC. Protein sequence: CASNLQGPLTF.

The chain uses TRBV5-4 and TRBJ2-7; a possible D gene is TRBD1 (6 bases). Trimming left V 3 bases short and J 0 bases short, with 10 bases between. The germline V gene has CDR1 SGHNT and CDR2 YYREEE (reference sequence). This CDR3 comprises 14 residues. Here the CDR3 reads CASSWQGSSYEQYV. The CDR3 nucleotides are TGTGCCAGCAGCTGGCAGGGGAGCTCCTACGAGCAGTACGTC.

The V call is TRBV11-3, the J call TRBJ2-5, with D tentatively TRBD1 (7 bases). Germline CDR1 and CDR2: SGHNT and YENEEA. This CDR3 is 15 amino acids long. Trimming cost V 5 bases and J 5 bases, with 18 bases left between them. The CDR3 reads CASSPGGTISETQYF. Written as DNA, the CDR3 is TGTGCCAGCAGCCCAGGGGGGACAATATCGGAGACCCAGTACTTC.